This entry lists 9 T cell receptor beta chains sequenced from one sample in a study of technical replicates of blood from several donors. Repertoires were generated with immunoSEQ multiplex PCR, while TCRdb's copy carries only in-frame clones and drops some. The repertoire holds more than 75,000 clones, with around 85% as singletons. Sequenced: PBMCs. The receptors derive from a human donor in good health. Some clones in this sample may be carry-over from other donors' samples.

The CDR3 spells CASSPLPRTGSGANSPLHF. DNA of the CDR3: TGCGCCAGCAGCCCATTACCTCGGACAGGAAGTGGGGCTAATTCACCCCTCCACTTT. This chain uses TRBV5-1 with TRBJ1-6; 7 nucleotides agree with TRBD1. The germline CDR1 and CDR2 sequences are SGHRS and YFSETQ. The CDR3 has 19 amino acids. With 4 bases clipped from V and 6 bases from J, the junction kept 19 bases outside the gene matches.

The J gene is TRBJ2-2, the V gene TRBV29-1; TRBD2 matches 8 bases. Germline CDR1 and CDR2: SQVTM and ANQGSEA. This CDR3 has 12 residues. The CDR3 is CCRGGSGGELFF. In DNA, the CDR3 is TGCTGCCGGGGGGGATCCGGCGGGGAGCTGTTTTTT.

This clone was detected only once. The chain carries TRBV4-3 and TRBJ1-3, with D perhaps TRBD1 (6 bases). The germline V gene encodes CDR1 LGHNA and CDR2 YSLEER. The V and J ends lost 1 base and 2 bases respectively, with 9 bases between them. The length of the CDR3 is 15 residues. CDR3 in DNA: TGCGCCAGCAGCCAAGGCCCAGGGGCTGGAAACACCATATATTTT. Translation gives CASSQGPGAGNTIYF.

The rearrangement links TRBV19 to TRBJ2-7; 8 bases are shared with TRBD1. The CDR3 totals 13 residues. CDR1 is LNHDA, CDR2 SQIVND, per germline (reference sequence). V shed 5 bases, J shed 6 bases, and the junction held 6 bases outside the gene matches. The CDR3 nucleotides are TGTGCCAGTAGTTTCCAGGGGGCCCTCGAGCAGTACTTC. Amino acid sequence: CASSFQGALEQYF.

The chain links TRBV13 to TRBJ2-7; 11 bases agree with TRBD2. Germline CDR1 reads PRHDT; CDR2 reads FYEKMQ (reference sequence). The ends lost 6 bases at V and 5 bases at J; junction bases unmatched: 12. This CDR3 has 16 residues. The CDR3 loop is CASRAGGSGGANEQYF. The CDR3 nucleotides are TGTGCCAGCAGGGCAGGCGGTAGCGGGGGGGCAAACGAGCAGTACTTC.

J is TRBJ2-7 and V is TRBV5-1; 13 bases match TRBD2. This CDR3 contains 16 residues. Trimming at V came to 3 bases and at J to 3 bases, leaving 6 bases not matched to a gene. Per germline, CDR1 SGHRS and CDR2 YFSETQ. The CDR3 DNA is TGCGCCAGCAGCTATGGACTAGCGGGGGTGGGCTACGAGCAGTACTTC. This translates into CASSYGLAGVGYEQYF. The variable domain in full, completed from reference TRBV5-1 and TRBJ2-7, reads KAGVTQTPRYLIKTRGQQVTLSCSPISGHRSVSWYQQTPGQGLQFLFEYFSETQRNKGNFPGRFSGRQFSNSRSEMNVSTLELGDSALYLCASSYGLAGVGYEQYFGPGTRLTVT.

The CDR3 region is CASSFSSEQFF. In nucleotides, the CDR3 is TGTGCCAGCAGCTTTTCCAGTGAGCAGTTCTTC. This chain joins TRBV7-9 and TRBJ2-1; D gene ambiguous. Germline V gene data show CDR1 as SEHNR and CDR2 as FQNEAQ (reference sequence). CDR3 length equals 11 residues. V shed 3 bases and J shed 9 bases, with 6 bases lying between them.

The chain links TRBV5-6 to TRBJ2-4; 10 nucleotides match TRBD2. With 4 bases clipped from V and 6 bases from J, the junction kept 10 bases outside the gene matches. From germline, CDR1 is SGHDT and CDR2 YYEEEE. This CDR3 comprises 16 residues. The CDR3 loop is CASSTSSGRGGNIQYF. CDR3 nucleotide sequence: TGTGCCAGCAGCACCTCTAGCGGGAGAGGCGGAAACATTCAGTACTTC.

This clone was seen a few times. V gene TRBV15 combines with J gene TRBJ2-1, with 10 positions matching TRBD2. Germline trimming cut 5 bases from V and 8 bases from J; bases unmatched to any gene: 9. The length of the CDR3 is 15 residues. Germline loops: CDR1 LNHNV, CDR2 YYDKDF (reference sequence). The chain's CDR3 is CATSRGSGGTYEQFF. DNA of the CDR3: TGTGCCACCAGCCGGGGTAGCGGGGGGACCTATGAGCAGTTCTTC.